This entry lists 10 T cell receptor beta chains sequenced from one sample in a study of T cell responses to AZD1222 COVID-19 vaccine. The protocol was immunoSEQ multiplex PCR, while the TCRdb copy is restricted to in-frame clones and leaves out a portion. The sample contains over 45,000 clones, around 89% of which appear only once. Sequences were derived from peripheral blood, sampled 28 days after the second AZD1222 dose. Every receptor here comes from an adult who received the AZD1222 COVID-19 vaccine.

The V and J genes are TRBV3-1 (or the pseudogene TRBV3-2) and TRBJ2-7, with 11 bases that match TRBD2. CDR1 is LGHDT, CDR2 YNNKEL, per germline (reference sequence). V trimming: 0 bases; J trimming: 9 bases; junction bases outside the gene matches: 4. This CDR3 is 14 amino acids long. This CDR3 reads CASSQEGGTSGQYF. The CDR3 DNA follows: TGTGCCAGCAGCCAAGAGGGGGGGACTAGCGGGCAGTACTTC.

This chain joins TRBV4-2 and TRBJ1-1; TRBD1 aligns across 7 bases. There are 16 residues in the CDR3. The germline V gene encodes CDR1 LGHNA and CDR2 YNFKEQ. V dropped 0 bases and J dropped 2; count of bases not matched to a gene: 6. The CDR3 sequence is CASSQDPDRENTEAFF. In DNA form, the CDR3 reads TGTGCCAGCAGCCAAGACCCTGACAGGGAAAACACTGAAGCTTTCTTT.

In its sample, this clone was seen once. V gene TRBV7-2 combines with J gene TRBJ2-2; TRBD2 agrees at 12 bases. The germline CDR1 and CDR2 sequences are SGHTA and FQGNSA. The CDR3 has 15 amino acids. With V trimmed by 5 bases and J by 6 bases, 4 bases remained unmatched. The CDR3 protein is CASSPTSGSAGELFF. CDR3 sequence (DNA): TGTGCCAGCAGCCCGACTAGCGGGAGTGCCGGGGAGCTGTTTTTT.

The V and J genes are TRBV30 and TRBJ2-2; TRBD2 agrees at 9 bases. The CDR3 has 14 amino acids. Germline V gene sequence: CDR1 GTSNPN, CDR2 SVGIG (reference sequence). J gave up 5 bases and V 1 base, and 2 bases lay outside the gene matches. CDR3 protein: CAWSGGLATGELFF. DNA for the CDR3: TGTGCCTGGAGTGGGGGACTAGCAACCGGGGAGCTGTTTTTT.

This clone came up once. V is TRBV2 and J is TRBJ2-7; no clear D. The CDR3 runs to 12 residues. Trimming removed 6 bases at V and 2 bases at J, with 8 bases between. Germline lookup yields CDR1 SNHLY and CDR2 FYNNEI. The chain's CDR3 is CASRAPAYEQYF. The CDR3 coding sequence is TGTGCCAGCAGGGCCCCTGCCTACGAGCAGTACTTC.

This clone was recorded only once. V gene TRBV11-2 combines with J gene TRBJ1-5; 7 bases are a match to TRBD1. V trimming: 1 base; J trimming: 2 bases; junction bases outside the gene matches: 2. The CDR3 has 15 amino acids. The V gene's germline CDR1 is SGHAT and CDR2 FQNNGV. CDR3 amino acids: CASSLGRGGNQPQHF. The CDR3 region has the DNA TGTGCCAGCAGCTTAGGCAGGGGGGGCAATCAGCCCCAGCATTTT.

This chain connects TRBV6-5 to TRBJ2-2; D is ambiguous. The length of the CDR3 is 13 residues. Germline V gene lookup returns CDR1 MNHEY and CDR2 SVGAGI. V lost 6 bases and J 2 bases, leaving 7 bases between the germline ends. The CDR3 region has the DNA TGTGCCAGCAGGGTGGCTAACACCGGGGAGCTGTTTTTT. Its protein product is CASRVANTGELFF.

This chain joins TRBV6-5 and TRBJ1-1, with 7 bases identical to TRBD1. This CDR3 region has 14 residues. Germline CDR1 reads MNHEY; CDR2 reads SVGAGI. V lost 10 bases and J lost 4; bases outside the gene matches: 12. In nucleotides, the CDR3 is TGTGCCACCGGTTCGACAGGGTCGAGCACTGAAGCTTTCTTT. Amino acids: CATGSTGSSTEAFF.

The CDR3 region is CASSFQGPGELFF. CDR3 DNA: TGTGCCAGCAGTTTTCAGGGTCCCGGGGAGCTGTTTTTT. V and J are TRBV12-3 or TRBV12-4 and TRBJ2-2, with D perhaps matching TRBD1 (5 bases). V lost 3 bases and J lost 6, with 8 bases in between. The CDR3 sequence is 13 residues long.

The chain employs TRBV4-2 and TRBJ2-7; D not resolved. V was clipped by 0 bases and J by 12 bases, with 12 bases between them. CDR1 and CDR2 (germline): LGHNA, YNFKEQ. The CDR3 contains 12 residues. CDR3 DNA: TGTGCCAGCAGCCAAGACGCTCAGTGGCTGTACTTC. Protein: CASSQDAQWLYF.